The source of this T cell receptor beta chain is a study of T-cell memory formation after mild COVID-19. The study, taken as a whole, reports: In pre-infection memory, a portion of responding clones appeared, which suggested that cross-reactive memory joined.

TCRdb recomputed calls from the 5' RACE reads with MiXCR, one row per CDR3 protein. The sample has fewer than 700,000 distinct CDR3 sequences, approximately 18% seen once; the top ten hold 9.5% to 15%. There are a few counts of this clonotype. Its target is unknown. This CDR3 contains 15 residues. V shed 3 bases and J 5 bases; nucleotides not matched to a gene: 6. Germline V CDR1 and CDR2: SGHRS, YFSETQ. This clonotype originated in an adult woman who had mild COVID-19 (a few samples of this study predate the infection). Cell type and time point are not known. What was sequenced was PBMCs or a T cell subset sorted from them (not recorded which). This chain links TRBV5-1 with TRBJ2-1; 9 bases are a match to TRBD2. Here the CDR3 reads CASSSGTSHHNEQFF. The CDR3 region has the DNA TGCGCCAGCAGCTCCGGGACTAGCCACCACAATGAGCAGTTCTTC.